The following is a T cell receptor (beta chain) sequence with its context. This clone's antigen is unknown. No base-level quality is on record; no much larger clone is a single base apart. The sample comes from a study of long-term antiretroviral therapy in people with HIV (dated by TCRdb to between 2022 and 2023). In the study overall: The earliest samples were collected approximately a decade before the 2015 WHO recommendation for immediate ART, a period when ART was typically delayed until CD4 counts fell. The cohort contributed about 200 cryopreserved PBMC samples from under 35 adults with confirmed HIV infection, collected serially over a mean of around 6 years (range 1-12). A retrospective serial study tested whether ART initiation and durable HIV suppression were associated with changes in peripheral blood TRB repertoire composition and diversity. Test extractions of a monoclonal T-cell line alongside a few dozen polyclonal samples showed no cross-contamination during QIAcube processing. Of the roughly 30 participants with HIV, some 12 were female. The full study reports these points: CDR3 length ranges in HIV repertoires were narrower than in controls, and network structure suggested an antigen-experienced repertoire with only a slight naive shift after ART. No data were available on ART adherence, viral resistance or therapy changes, limiting inferences about post-ART repertoire changes. Expanded TRB clones identified before ART initiation dominated the repertoire across all time points, though the dominance fluctuated and decreased in many PLHIV after ART. The samples were dated from about 2003 to 2018, and the ART regimens that were used may be less effective than current ART regimens. Limited PBMC availability meant only the TCR beta chain was sequenced, without alpha chain pairing. Unsorted PBMC were profiled instead of sorted CD4+ and CD8+ T cells because pre-ART samples had limited cell numbers. ART initiation was associated with a significant increase in TRB diversity, but diversity stayed significantly below transplant donor controls even after long-term ART.

To be included, a participant needed at least one PBMC sample from before ART initiation plus at least two post-ART samples. Treatment was received in the United States of America by all participants with HIV. Cryopreserved samples of about 0.9-11 million PBMC were thawed and washed before DNA extraction. At the time of the earliest PBMC sample, participants with HIV were aged between roughly 20 and 54 years. Each participant contributed PBMC samples from 1-4 timepoints before ART initiation and 2-8 timepoints after ART initiation, with a median of 7 samples. Serial HIV viral load, CD4+ T-cell count, ART history and demographic data were obtained for every participant. Genomic DNA was extracted from unsorted PBMC with a Qiagen kit on a QIAcube, processed in batches of 12 samples. The CDR3 measures 13 amino acids from cysteine to phenylalanine. Only CDR3 DNA remains: 39 bases, in frame from the first base. V is shortened by 4 bases, J by 5 bases, and the region joining them spans 12 bases. The CDR1 and CDR2 encoded by the germline V gene are SGHRS and YFSETQ.

The immunoSEQ hsTCRB v3.0 assay was used at survey level resolution to sequence the TRB variable region. The targeted TRB sequencing depth was roughly 40,000-55,000 T-cell genomes per sample. TRB libraries were pooled and sequenced on an Illumina MiSeq using a v3 150-cycle kit. As for the original processing: Repertoire analysis was performed in R inside a reproducible Nextflow workflow that covered QC, data transformation and analysis. LymphoSeq2, an R package for exploring AIRR-Seq data, was used to implement the custom analyses. A handful of samples that produced fewer than 5000 total TRB sequences were removed, so some 180 HIV repertoires were analyzed. Among the roughly 190 retained HIV repertoires, about 60 were collected before ART initiation and approximately 130 were collected after ART initiation. Repertoires were downsampled to 5000 TRB nucleotide sequences, with summary statistics averaged over 100 downsampling iterations. Only TRB sequences with CDR3 regions of at least seven amino acids were retained for analysis. Two measures captured diversity: a Shannon entropy-derived clonality score and the Gini coefficient. In the repertoire networks, any two of the top 5000 CDR3 amino acid sequences were connected whenever the two sequences differed by an edit distance of one. Antigen specificity groups and MHC restriction were predicted for TRB CDR3 amino acid sequences with GLIPH2. CDR3 amino acid sequences were matched against VDJdb and McPAS-TCR to flag known CMV, EBV, HIV or tissue antigen associations. Pre-ART, post-ART and control groups were compared with Wilcoxon signed-rank tests and Holm-Bonferroni correction. What TCRdb holds here is the immuneACCESS table cut down to in-frame rearrangements. Part of the clones is not present; checked against another copy, under half of the missing clones reflect an unresolved V gene, and the others are unexplained. V, J and clone size were drawn from that table, and D and trimming were deduced from the DNA. In all, the sample holds around 29,000 clones, and 85% to 90% of those were seen once. Jointly, the top ten make up around 9% of the sample.

This TCR came from a man aged 50 or older with HIV. The rearrangement joined TRBV5-1 to TRBJ2-5; possibly the D gene is TRBD1, per 6 matching bases. Sequences were derived from unsorted PBMCs, sampled 3.2 years before starting antiretroviral therapy. The CDR3 reads as follows: CASSPGVGETQYF. The sequence in DNA is TGCGCCAGCAGCCCAGGGGTAGGGGAGACCCAGTACTTC.